The next 5 T cell receptor beta chains were all read from a single sample in a study of blood T cell repertoires in COVID-19. Clones were sequenced by immunoSEQ multiplex PCR, and TCRdb holds only the in-frame ones, with some missing. This table has about 140,000 clones, about 80% appearing once. Sequencing was carried out using peripheral blood. The receptors shown here come from a human donor in a cohort sampled during active COVID-19.

This clone was seen many times. The chain uses TRBV4-1 and TRBJ1-4; D might be TRBD1 (5 bases). The CDR3 covers 13 residues. CDR1 and CDR2 from the germline V gene are MGHRA and YSYEKL. The V and J ends lost 1 base and 8 bases respectively, with 8 bases between them. CDR3 in amino acids: CASSQGGGEKLFF. CDR3 nucleotides: TGCGCCAGCAGCCAAGGGGGGGGAGAAAAACTGTTTTTT.

The genes are TRBV2 and TRBJ1-1; 9 nucleotides line up with TRBD1. V dropped 7 bases and J dropped 4; count of bases not matched to a gene: 4. Germline V gene data show CDR1 as SNHLY and CDR2 as FYNNEI. The CDR3 covers 13 residues. The CDR3 bases are TGTGCCAGCAACGGACAGGGGATCACTGAAGCTTTCTTT. Its translation: CASNGQGITEAFF.

In this sample, this clone turned up a few times. This chain links TRBV6-2 or TRBV6-3 with TRBJ1-5, with 8 bases that match TRBD1. The CDR3 loop spans 16 amino acids. Germline V CDR1 and CDR2: MNHEY, SVGEGT. Germline trimming cut 2 bases from V and 5 bases from J; bases unmatched to any gene: 8. CDR3 amino acids: CASSYVGAGGHQPQHF. The DNA of the CDR3 is TGTGCCAGCAGTTACGTGGGGGCAGGGGGCCATCAGCCCCAGCATTTT.

The V gene is TRBV28, the J gene TRBJ2-1; 7 bases align to TRBD1. In germline, CDR1 is MDHEN, CDR2 SYDVKM. This CDR3 is built from 16 residues. V trimming: 10 bases; J trimming: 4 bases; junction bases outside the gene matches: 16. The CDR3 sequence: CATLSFGQGEYNEQFF. CDR3 DNA: TGTGCCACACTTTCCTTCGGGCAGGGGGAGTACAATGAGCAGTTCTTC.

This clone was detected only a few times. V is TRBV5-1 and J is TRBJ1-4, with D hard to call. CDR1 and CDR2 (germline): SGHRS, YFSETQ. Trimming removed 2 bases from V and 6 bases from J, with 8 bases in between. The CDR3 is made up of 13 amino acids. The CDR3: CASSFSADEKLFF. CDR3 coding DNA: TGCGCCAGCAGCTTCTCCGCGGATGAAAAACTGTTTTTT.